Listed below are T cell receptor beta chains from one sample, sequenced in a study of tumor-infiltrating lymphocytes in primary liver carcinoma. TCRdb itself ran the multiplex PCR reads through MiXCR, one entry per CDR3 protein. The sample has some 20,000 distinct CDR3 sequences, 60% to 80% seen once. Sequencing input: liver tumor tissue from sampling region 4. The receptors stem from a woman aged 30 to 39 with primary liver carcinoma and hepatitis B virus infection. Each CDR3 is given with its conserved first and last residue.

j_call v_call cdr3_aa
TRBJ1-2 TRBV5-4 CAGSPFHEYGYTF
TRBJ2-2 TRBV28 CASSLPGTNTGELFF
TRBJ2-2 TRBV4-3 CASSSMRVGELFF
TRBJ2-2 TRBV11-2 CASSPDPQLSTGELFF
TRBJ2-1 TRBV11-3 CASTRLAGGMYEQFF
TRBJ2-7 TRBV28 CVSRTPGGSHEQYF
TRBJ2-5 TRBV4-1 CVSSQGTSGQETQYF
TRBJ2-3 TRBV19 CASSTGQGTDTQYF
TRBJ2-7 TRBV11-1 CPSSLIYLREQYF
TRBJ2-4 TRBV11-2 CASSHAGTFTVTSGRQNIQYF
TRBJ1-2 TRBV7-9 CVSSPSGYNYGYTF
TRBJ1-6 TRBV5-5 CASSLDVSNSARHF
TRBJ1-1 TRBV11-2 CASCARDRWHKRCGNTEAFF
TRBJ2-7 TRBV14 CASSQAAETDYEQYF
TRBJ2-1 TRBV10-3 CAISTTVIRDEQFF
TRBJ1-6 TRBV5-5 CASSLGVSDSPLHF
TRBJ2-3 TRBV4-3 CASSQEPVTSGRTGVTDTQYF
TRBJ2-3 TRBV4-1 CASSQVGIVAEDSDTQYF
TRBJ1-6 TRBV6-5 CVSSKQSAIYNSFLHF
TRBJ2-1 TRBV4-3 CASSRDWDYAYNEQFF
TRBJ2-3 TRBV18 CASSHPGVTDTQYF
TRBJ2-3 TRBV11-2 CASRLPGQFTDTRYF
TRBJ2-7 TRBV4-3 CVSGQAVTWGHISYEQYF
TRBJ1-2 TRBV29-1 CSVVPWGGCYTF
TRBJ1-1 TRBV11-2 CAGTARDRGRKRWSNTGAFF
TRBJ1-4 TRBV11-2 CDSNPWGGKLFF
TRBJ2-7 TRBV4-2 CAISQGHLGQGGPHEQYF
TRBJ2-1 TRBV12-3/TRBV12-4 CASILSGTSGPEQFF
TRBJ2-3 TRBV7-9 CASSQLLAVATDTQYF
TRBJ2-3 TRBV4-3 CTSSQSVWLGDPDDTQYF
TRBJ2-5 TRBV11-2 CASSLGSVETQYF
TRBJ2-7 TRBV29-1 CSVKSFRYEQYF
TRBJ2-7 TRBV6-2/TRBV6-3 CASRYGRVSYEQCF
TRBJ1-2 TRBV6-1 CASSEWLLVLRSIYGYTF
TRBJ2-3 TRBV4-3 CASSQSVWLGDPNDAQYF